This TCR beta chain is from a study of OX40 agonist ivuxolimab in advanced cancers. About the study: Patient treatment consisted of intravenous ivuxolimab administration every 2 weeks at 0.01 to 10 mg/kg.

Germline V lookup: CDR1 LNHDA, CDR2 SQIVND (reference sequence). This CDR3 is built from 16 residues. Trimming shortened V by 3 bases and J by 1 base, and 13 bases separated the two germline ends. The repertoire was sequenced with immunoSEQ multiplex PCR; TCRdb's copy has only in-frame clones and lacks some. The sample shows over 65,000 clones, 84% of them seen only once. This TCR came from an adult with an advanced solid tumor such as melanoma, head and neck, liver or kidney cancer. Material: CD4+ or CD8+ T cells sorted from blood, obtained in a trial of the OX40 agonist ivuxolimab. This chain connects TRBV19 to TRBJ1-5; no clear D. The CDR3 sequence: CASSIWAPGSNQPQHF. The CDR3 coding sequence is TGTGCCAGTAGTATTTGGGCCCCGGGAAGCAATCAGCCCCAGCATTTT.